This T cell receptor beta chain was profiled in a study of cytomegalovirus exposure and HLA in healthy donors (dated by TCRdb to 2017 to 2019). Concerning the study at large: An earlier analysis of approximately 590 of the donors reported approximately 290 Gb of sequence data and around 120 million unique TCR beta sequences from roughly 180 million T cells. Every discovery cohort repertoire had been produced on one sequencing platform. Across approximately 400 genotyped donors of the cohort, an average of approximately 240,000 unique TCR beta nucleotide sequences per donor were sequenced, and roughly 20% of those sequences were non-productive. Among the approximately 400 genotyped donors, approximately 81% belonged to the genetic ancestry cluster associated with self-reported Caucasian donors. Typing coverage varied by locus: about 629-640 donors for A, B, C, DRB1 and DQB1; roughly 520 for DQA1; more than 600 for DPA1; roughly 450 for DPB1. A separate validation cohort of 100 to 150 different subjects was used in addition to the 666-subject first cohort. To study patterns of TCR occurrence, a later analysis re-analyzed previously published TCR beta repertoires from 700 or so donors and added high-resolution HLA genotyping. The study aimed to test whether signatures of past pathogen exposure could be identified by cataloging public T cell receptors. A later genetic analysis took genome-wide SNP genotypes for about three fifths of the 666 donors and used that subset as a discovery cohort. To predict cytomegalovirus infection status, the study brought together high-throughput TCR immunosequencing, statistical association of individual TCRs with disease status, and machine learning. Both class I and class II loci were covered by HLA typing, at four-digit resolution. In an earlier analysis of 587 of the donors, high-throughput TCR beta sequencing was used to judge whether each TCR beta V gene segment behaved as functional or pseudogenic. Alongside the repertoire data, information on donor age, sex, ethnicity and CMV serostatus was compiled. Using immunosequencing, the study profiled T cell repertoires from 500 to 800 subjects and related those repertoires to cytomegalovirus serostatus. An early release that covered 500 to 800 HLA-typed donors contained approximately 300 gigabases of sequencing data and roughly 84 million unique TCR sequences. Rather than using new phenotypic data, the later analysis identified candidate immune exposures from TCR beta sequences and from how often those sequences occurred across donors. A handful of DR-DQ haplotypes were handled as single units for association and clustering because linkage in the cohort was strong.

General findings and caveats noted by the study authors: Because HLA typing was missing for some donors at each locus, association tests included only the typed subset. In a later analysis, the rate of TCR association differed among HLA loci, with DRB1 alleles having the most associated TCRs and HLA-C alleles having the fewest. A group of highly shared sequence variants was considered likely to be a technical artifact of the sequencing pipeline. A later analysis found that HLA-associated TCR beta chains were more clonally expanded and had lower generation probabilities than equally common non-associated chains. Only TCR beta chains were sequenced in this cohort, and the absence of alpha or paired-chain data limited detectable features. A total of about 150 TCR beta chains were listed by the study as associated with cytomegalovirus. It was suggested by the authors that the approach could potentially be generalized to other disease states and immunological phenotypes. The classifier was reported to diagnose cytomegalovirus status with high specificity and sensitivity in both the original cohort and the validation cohort. Immune exposure information for the cohort was limited to CMV serostatus. Several of the top co-occurrence clusters appeared to be linked to parvovirus B19, influenza, CMV and Epstein-Barr virus, according to a later analysis. Broadly in line with IMGT annotations, most TCR beta V segments showed up in productive rearrangements about 90% or about 30% of the time in an earlier analysis of around 600 of the donors. A later analysis associated 15,000 or so TCR beta sequences with specific HLA alleles at a false discovery rate of 0.05. A later analysis found that most CMV-associated TCR beta chains appeared HLA-restricted, with HLA associations seemingly driven largely by CMV exposure. In vitro tests confirmed that a few of the cytomegalovirus-associated TCR beta chains recognize cytomegalovirus antigens. Most TCR sequences were observed very rarely across donors, whereas some public TCRs were present in many individuals. A later genetic analysis associated a missense DCLRE1C variant with V-gene and J-gene trimming of TCR beta chains, and an independent cohort replicated the association. When HLA alleles, especially DR and DQ, strongly co-occurred, attributing TCR associations to individual alleles was difficult. A further reported finding was that TCR beta sequences accurately predicted the HLA-A and HLA-B alleles for most subjects in the first cohort. Some IMGT-functional V segments, including TRBV6-2 and TRBV6-3, could not be told apart with the 87-base-pair reads, so those segments were excluded. Because counts were too low, seventeen rarely observed V segments, including chromosome 9 orphons, were left out of the earlier analysis of 587 of the donors. Sequencing depth was assumed to be roughly uniform across donors in the presence/absence analyses, though that assumption may not hold. Linkage disequilibrium might explain the correlated functional status among segregating V segments, but an unknown experimental factor could not be ruled out. Compared with the roughly 720-donor mean, donors in an Asian-associated ancestry cluster had fewer N-insertions in productive TCRs, according to a later genetic analysis.

The CDR3 spans 14 residues, from the cysteine through the phenylalanine. Of the read, only the CDR3 DNA is kept; its 42 bases are in frame from base 1. Looking up the germline V gene (reference sequence) yields CDR1 PRHDT and CDR2 FYEKMQ. This clone showed up just a few times. Its antigen remains undetermined. No base-level quality is on record; no much larger clone is a single base apart. The cohort consisted of hundreds of healthy bone marrow donors. At the time of sampling, every cohort member was nominally healthy, though immune exposures that went unrecorded were likely present. The donor tested CMV seropositive and was one of the 289 seropositive cohort members. A peripheral blood sample was provided by each donor, and peripheral blood mononuclear cells were used for TCR beta sequencing. The Qiagen DNeasy Blood Extraction Kit was used to extract genomic DNA from the blood cell samples. Libraries were constructed by the immunoSEQ multiplex PCR assay. A mixture of 60 forward primers for TCR Vbeta segments and 13 reverse primers for TCR Jbeta segments was used in the multiplex PCR. The CDR3 region of rearranged TCR beta genes was amplified from genomic DNA with a multiplex PCR assay. The amplified TCR beta libraries were sequenced on the Illumina HiSeq System as 87-base-pair reads. The study's own analysis went as follows. Across the 600 to 700 repertoires, a later analysis counted approximately 75 million unique TCR beta chains, 8.5 million to 12 million of which were shared by at least two donors. Raw reads were error-corrected and collapsed into unique sequences by a nearest-neighbor algorithm in which closely related sequences were merged to remove PCR and sequencing errors. To assign V, D and J gene segments, CDR3 sequences were aligned to IMGT reference sequences. For a sequence to be retained, a match of at least six nucleotides was required to both a V gene segment and a J gene segment. A rearrangement counted as productive if the CDR3 had no stop codons and remained in frame with V and J, and every other rearrangement counted as non-productive. Following IMGT convention, CDR3 was defined as the stretch from the second conserved V-encoded cysteine up to the conserved J-encoded phenylalanine. The earlier analysis of about 560 of the donors excluded any sequence lacking an unambiguous match to a single V gene segment. In an earlier analysis of about 590 of the donors, a V segment was called functional when productive rearrangements were above 56.7%, and segregating when the standard deviation between donors exceeded 5%. A statistical classification framework was built to diagnose cytomegalovirus status from the catalog of TCR beta chain sequences. V and J gene assignment, in a later analysis, came from comparing TCR nucleotide sequences with IMGT/GENE-DB human TR gene sequences. In a later analysis, CDR3 sequences and most-parsimonious VDJ recombination scenarios were assigned using the TCRdist pipeline. A later analysis defined each TCR beta chain by its CDR3 amino acid sequence plus V-gene family, and excluded reads lacking a unique V-gene family. In a later analysis, fewer than 650 highly shared, low-generation-probability nucleotide sequences were removed to address suspected cross-contamination and a sequencing artifact. In a later analysis, a clonal expansion index for each public chain was calculated from normalized within-repertoire ranks of inferred template counts. In a later analysis, generation probabilities were computed using a VDJ recombination model fitted to out-of-frame rearrangements, and the results were checked against IGoR. In a later analysis, TCR-TCR, TCR-HLA and TCR-CMV co-occurrence was scored with hypergeometric tests, and a repertoire-size bias correction was applied to TCR pairs. False discovery rates were estimated in a later analysis by permuting HLA or CMV assignments 20 times. In a later analysis, co-occurring TCRs were grouped using DBSCAN, with TCRdist sequence similarity added in when clustering inside HLA-allele-positive subsets. Co-occurrence clustering excluded repertoires with fewer than 30,000 or more than 120,000 public chains, plus five with anomalous nucleotide sharing. Drawn from immuneACCESS, this table holds only the in-frame rearrangements with V and J called that TCRdb kept. Clones are partly lost; checked studies trace under half to an unresolved V gene and leave the rest unexplained. For V, J and clone size, that table is used; D and trimming come from the DNA. This sample has 95,000 to 110,000 clones in its table, and about a tenth of those were observed once. Approximately 6.1% of the sample belongs to the ten largest clones.

The receptor comes from a man in his forties in good health and CMV-seropositive. The V and J genes are TRBV13 and TRBJ2-5; matching of 5 bases hints at TRBD2 as the D gene. The J call may be incorrect, as the DNA end agrees better with TRBJ2-7. Material for sequencing was PBMCs. The CDR3 here reads CASSRRNLNYEQYF. The nucleotide sequence is TGTGCCAGCAGTAGGAGGAACCTTAACTACGAGCAGTACTTC.